This T cell receptor beta chain was obtained from a study of CD8 T cells in Susac syndrome. General study points: The study conceded that relatively few individuals underwent its TCR sequencing and HLA analysis.

J lost 6 bases, V lost 6 bases, and 9 bases had no gene match. The germline gives CDR1 KGHSH, CDR2 LQKENI. The CDR3 runs 14 residues. To note about this clonotype: Its antigen is not identified.

Random-hexamer reverse transcription was applied to roughly 0.45 to 1 ug RNA. TCRdb independently ran MiXCR on the immunoSEQ multiplex PCR reads; one entry per CDR3 protein. The table lists about 250,000 distinct CDR3 sequences, around 95% of them singletons, with about 0.071% in the top ten. The origin of this receptor is a human donor with multiple sclerosis. This chain connects TRBV18 to TRBJ1-1; the match to TRBD1 covers 8 bases. Source material: CD4+ T cells from PBMCs. CDR3 coding DNA: TGTGCCAGCTCTCCGCGGCAGGGGGCATCTGAAGCTTTCTTT. Protein: CASSPRQGASEAFF.